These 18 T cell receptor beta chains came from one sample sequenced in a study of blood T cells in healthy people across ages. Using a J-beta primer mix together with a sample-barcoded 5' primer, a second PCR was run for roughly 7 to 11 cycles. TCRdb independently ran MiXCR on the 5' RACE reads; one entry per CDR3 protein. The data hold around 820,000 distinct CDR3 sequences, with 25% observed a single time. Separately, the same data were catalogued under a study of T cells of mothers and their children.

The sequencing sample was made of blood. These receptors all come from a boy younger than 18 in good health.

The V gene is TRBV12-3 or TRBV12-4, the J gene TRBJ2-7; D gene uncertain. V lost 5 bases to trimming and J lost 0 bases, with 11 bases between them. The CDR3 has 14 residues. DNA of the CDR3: TGTGCCAGCAGTCCAGAGAACAGCTCCTACGAGCAGTACTTC. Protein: CASSPENSSYEQYF.

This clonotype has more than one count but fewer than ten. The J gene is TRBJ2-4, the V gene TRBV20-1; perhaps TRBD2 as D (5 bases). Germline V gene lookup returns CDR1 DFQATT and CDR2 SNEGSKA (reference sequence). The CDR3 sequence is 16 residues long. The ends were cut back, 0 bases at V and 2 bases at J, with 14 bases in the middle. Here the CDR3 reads CSAREISDGSKNIQYF. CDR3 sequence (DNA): TGCAGTGCTAGAGAGATTAGCGACGGGTCCAAAAACATTCAGTACTTC.

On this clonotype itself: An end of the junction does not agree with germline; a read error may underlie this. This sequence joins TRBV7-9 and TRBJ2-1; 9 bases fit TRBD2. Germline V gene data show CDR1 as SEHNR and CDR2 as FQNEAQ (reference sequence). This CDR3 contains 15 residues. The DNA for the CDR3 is TGTGCCAGCAGCTCTAGAGCGGGGGGTTACAATGAGCAGTCCTTC. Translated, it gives CASSSRAGGYNEQSF.

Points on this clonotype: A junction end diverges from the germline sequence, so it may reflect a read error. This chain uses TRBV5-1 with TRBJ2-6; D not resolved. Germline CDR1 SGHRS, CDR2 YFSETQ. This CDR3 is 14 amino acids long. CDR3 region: CASSLEGGANVLTF. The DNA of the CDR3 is TGTGCCAGCAGCCTAGAAGGGGGGGCCAACGTCCTGACTTTC. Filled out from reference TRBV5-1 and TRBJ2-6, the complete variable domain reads KAGVTQTPRYLIKTRGQQVTLSCSPISGHRSVSWYQQTPGQGLQFLFEYFSETQRNKGNFPGRFSGRQFSNSRSEMNVSTLELGDSALYLCASSLEGGANVLTFGAGSRLTVL.

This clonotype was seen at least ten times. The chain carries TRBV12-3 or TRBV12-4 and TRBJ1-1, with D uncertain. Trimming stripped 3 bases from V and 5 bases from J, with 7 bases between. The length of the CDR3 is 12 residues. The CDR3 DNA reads TGTGCCAGCAGTTTGGCAGCGACTGAAGCTTTCTTT. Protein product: CASSLAATEAFF.

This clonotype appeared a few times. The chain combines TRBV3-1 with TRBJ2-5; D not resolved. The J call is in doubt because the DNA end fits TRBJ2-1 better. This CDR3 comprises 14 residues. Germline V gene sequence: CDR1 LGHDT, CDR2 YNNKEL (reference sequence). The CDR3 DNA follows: TGTGCCAGCAGTCCGACGGAAAGACACAATGAGCAGTTCTTC. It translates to CASSPTERHNEQFF.

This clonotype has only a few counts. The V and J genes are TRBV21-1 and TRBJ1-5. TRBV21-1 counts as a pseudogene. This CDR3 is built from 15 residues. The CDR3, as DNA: TGTGCCAGCAGCAAAGTGGGGGGGAGCGGGCAGCCCCAGCATTTT. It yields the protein CASSKVGGSGQPQHF.

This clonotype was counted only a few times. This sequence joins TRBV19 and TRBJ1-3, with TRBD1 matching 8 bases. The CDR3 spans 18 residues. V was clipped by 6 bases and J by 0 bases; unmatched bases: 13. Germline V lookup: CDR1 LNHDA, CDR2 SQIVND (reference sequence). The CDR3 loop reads CASSPGRGRTSSGNTIYF. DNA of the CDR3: TGTGCCAGTAGCCCGGGCAGGGGGCGGACCAGCTCTGGAAACACCATATATTTT.

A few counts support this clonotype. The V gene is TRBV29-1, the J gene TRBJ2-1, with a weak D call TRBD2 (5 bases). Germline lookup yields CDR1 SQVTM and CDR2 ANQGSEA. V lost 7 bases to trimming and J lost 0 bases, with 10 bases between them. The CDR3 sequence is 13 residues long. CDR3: CSALRDSYNEQFF. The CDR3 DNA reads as TGCAGCGCCCTCCGGGACTCCTACAATGAGCAGTTCTTC.

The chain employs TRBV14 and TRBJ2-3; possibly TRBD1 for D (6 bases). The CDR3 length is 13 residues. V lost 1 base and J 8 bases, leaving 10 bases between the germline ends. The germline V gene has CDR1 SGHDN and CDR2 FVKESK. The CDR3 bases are TGTGCCAGCAGCCAAGCAGGGGTTAGTACGCAGTATTTT. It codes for CASSQAGVSTQYF.

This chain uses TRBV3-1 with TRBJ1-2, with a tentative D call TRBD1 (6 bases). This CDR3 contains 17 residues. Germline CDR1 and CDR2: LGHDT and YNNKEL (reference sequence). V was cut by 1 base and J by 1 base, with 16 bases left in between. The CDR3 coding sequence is TGTGCCAGCAGCCAAGGATCGGACAGAACCCTTAACTATGGCTACACCTTC. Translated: CASSQGSDRTLNYGYTF.

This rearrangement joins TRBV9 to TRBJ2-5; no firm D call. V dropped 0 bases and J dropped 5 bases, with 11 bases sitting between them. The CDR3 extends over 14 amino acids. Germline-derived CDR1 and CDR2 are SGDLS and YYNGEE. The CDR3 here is CASSVAITEETQYF. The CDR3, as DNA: TGTGCCAGCAGCGTAGCTATAACAGAGGAGACCCAGTACTTC. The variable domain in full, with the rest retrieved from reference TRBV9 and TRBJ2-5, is DSGVTQTPKHLITATGQRVTLRCSPRSGDLSVYWYQQSLDQGLQFLIQYYNGEERAKGNILERFSAQQFPDLHSELNLSSLELGDSALYFCASSVAITEETQYFGPGTRLLVL.

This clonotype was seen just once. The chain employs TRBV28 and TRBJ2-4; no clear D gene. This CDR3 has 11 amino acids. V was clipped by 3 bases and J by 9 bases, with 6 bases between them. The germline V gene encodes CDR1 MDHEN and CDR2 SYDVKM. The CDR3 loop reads CASSFGGIQYF. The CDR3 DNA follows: TGTGCCAGCAGTTTCGGCGGCATTCAGTACTTC.

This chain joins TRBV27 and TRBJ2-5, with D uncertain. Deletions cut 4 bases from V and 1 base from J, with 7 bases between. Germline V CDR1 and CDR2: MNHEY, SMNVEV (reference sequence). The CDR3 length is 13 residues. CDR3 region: CASSSPLQETQYF. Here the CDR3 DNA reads TGTGCCAGCAGTTCACCACTCCAAGAGACCCAGTACTTC.

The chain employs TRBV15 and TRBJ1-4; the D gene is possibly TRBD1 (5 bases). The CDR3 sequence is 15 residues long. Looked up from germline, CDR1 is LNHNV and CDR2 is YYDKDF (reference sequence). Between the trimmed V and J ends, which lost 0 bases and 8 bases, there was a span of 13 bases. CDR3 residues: CATSRDRGSGEKLFF. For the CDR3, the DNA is TGTGCCACCAGCAGAGATAGGGGCTCAGGGGAAAAACTGTTTTTT.

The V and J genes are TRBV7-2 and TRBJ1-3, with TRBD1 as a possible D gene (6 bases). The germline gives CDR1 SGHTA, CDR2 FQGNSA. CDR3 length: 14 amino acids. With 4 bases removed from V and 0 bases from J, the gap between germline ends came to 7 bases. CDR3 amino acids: CASSWGPSGNTIYF. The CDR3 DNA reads TGTGCCAGCAGCTGGGGGCCCTCTGGAAACACCATATATTTT.

CDR3 bases: TGCAGCGTTGTTCTGGCCGCCTCCAGCTCCTACAATGAGCAGTTCTTC. It codes for CSVVLAASSSYNEQFF. The chain carries TRBV29-1 and TRBJ2-1; D not resolved. The CDR3 is 16 amino acids. V shed 4 bases and J shed 0 bases, with 16 bases lying between them. Germline values: CDR1 SQVTM, CDR2 ANQGSEA.

The CDR3 here is CASSTPTRGLDGGELFF. The DNA of the CDR3 is TGCGCCAGCAGCACCCCTACCAGGGGCCTCGATGGCGGGGAGCTGTTTTTT. The J gene is TRBJ2-2, the V gene TRBV5-1; D is perhaps TRBD1 (6 bases). Trimming pared 4 bases from V and 7 bases from J, leaving 23 bases between. Germline-derived CDR1 and CDR2 are SGHRS and YFSETQ. The CDR3 spans 17 residues. Full variable domain (rest looked up from reference TRBV5-1 and TRBJ2-2): KAGVTQTPRYLIKTRGQQVTLSCSPISGHRSVSWYQQTPGQGLQFLFEYFSETQRNKGNFPGRFSGRQFSNSRSEMNVSTLELGDSALYLCASSTPTRGLDGGELFFGEGSRLTVL.